These 30 T cell receptor beta chains came from one sample sequenced in a study of blood T cell repertoires in COVID-19. Repertoires were generated with immunoSEQ multiplex PCR, while TCRdb's copy carries only in-frame clones and drops some. The table shows approximately 170,000 clones, with around 81% occurring only once. Input material: peripheral blood. These TCRs come from a human donor with acute or convalescent COVID-19. The donor label of this sample is uncertain.

This chain links TRBV9 with TRBJ2-1, with a tentative D call TRBD1 (6 bases). Germline lookup yields CDR1 SGDLS and CDR2 YYNGEE. V was clipped by 0 bases and J by 3 bases, with 13 bases between them. The CDR3 sequence is 16 residues long. The CDR3 region is CASSVASTGVYNEQFF. The CDR3 DNA reads TGTGCCAGCAGCGTAGCTTCGACAGGAGTCTACAATGAGCAGTTCTTC.

The rearrangement joins TRBV25-1 to TRBJ2-1, with 13 positions matching TRBD2. This CDR3 is built from 13 residues. V shed 8 bases and J 6 bases; nucleotides not matched to a gene: 1. Germline V CDR1 and CDR2: MGHDK, SYGVNS. Here the CDR3 reads CASGTSGANEQFF. In DNA, the CDR3 is TGTGCCAGCGGGACTAGCGGGGCCAATGAGCAGTTCTTC. The full variable domain, in which reference TRBV25-1 and TRBJ2-1 provide the parts outside the CDR3, is EADIYQTPRYLVIGTGKKITLECSQTMGHDKMYWYQQDPGMELHLIHYSYGVNSTEKGDLSSESTVSRIRTEHFPLTLESARPSHTSQYLCASGTSGANEQFFGPGTRLTVL.

This chain joins TRBV19 and TRBJ1-1; possibly TRBD1 for D (5 bases). CDR1 is LNHDA, CDR2 SQIVND, per germline (reference sequence). The CDR3 is 14 amino acids. V lost 4 bases and J lost 4, with 13 bases in between. The CDR3 region is CASSTRGAGTEAFF. The CDR3 nucleotides read TGTGCCAGTAGTACCCGCGGGGCGGGCACTGAAGCTTTCTTT.

The chain recombines TRBV2 with TRBJ1-2; 7 nucleotides agree with TRBD1. Germline trimming cut 6 bases from V and 8 bases from J; bases unmatched to any gene: 9. The germline V gene encodes CDR1 SNHLY and CDR2 FYNNEI. This CDR3 spans 13 amino acids. The DNA of the CDR3 is TGTGCCAGCAGGGACAGACAGGGTCGGGGCTACACCTTC. This gives the protein CASRDRQGRGYTF.

CDR3 amino acids: CASSLVREDTEAFF. In DNA form, the CDR3 reads TGCGCCAGCAGCTTGGTTCGGGAGGACACTGAAGCTTTCTTT. The rearrangement uses TRBV5-1 and TRBJ1-1; D is uncertain. Trimming cost V 0 bases and J 3 bases, with 9 bases left between them. This CDR3 spans 14 amino acids. Germline CDR1 is SGHRS and CDR2 is YFSETQ.

The gene calls are TRBV15 and TRBJ2-3; 12 nucleotides line up with TRBD2. V gave up 5 bases and J gave up 6 bases; unmatched junction bases: 3. The CDR3 is 14 residues long. Germline V CDR1 and CDR2: LNHNV, YYDKDF (reference sequence). In nucleotides, the CDR3 is TGTGCCACCAGCGGGCTAGCGGGGGGGGATACGCAGTATTTT. It yields the protein CATSGLAGGDTQYF.

The chain links TRBV14 to TRBJ1-2; a weak D match, TRBD1 (5 bases). V lost 1 base, J lost 7 bases, and 16 bases lay in between. In germline, CDR1 is SGHDN, CDR2 FVKESK. The CDR3 spans 15 residues. The CDR3 is CASSQAGGRASGYTF. CDR3 coding DNA: TGTGCCAGCAGCCAAGCCGGGGGTCGGGCATCTGGCTACACCTTC.

This clone has a single count. The rearrangement links TRBV7-9 to TRBJ1-4; D is unclear. V was trimmed by 5 bases and J by 5 bases, leaving 15 bases between them. Germline values: CDR1 SEHNR, CDR2 FQNEAQ (reference sequence). The CDR3 has 15 amino acids. Here the CDR3 reads CASSRRSRENEKLFF. DNA of the CDR3: TGTGCCAGCAGCCGTCGATCGAGGGAGAATGAAAAACTGTTTTTT.

Only one count was recorded for this clone. The chain combines TRBV4-1 with TRBJ2-7, with D perhaps TRBD1 (6 bases). Germline CDR1 reads MGHRA; CDR2 reads YSYEKL. V was cut by 5 bases and J by 2 bases, with 16 bases left in between. The CDR3 length is 15 residues. CDR3 DNA sequence: TGCGCCAGCAGCGAAACAACAGGGTTGACCTACGAGCAGTACTTC. Amino acids: CASSETTGLTYEQYF.

This chain links TRBV25-1 with TRBJ2-7; the D is unclear. Per germline, CDR1 MGHDK and CDR2 SYGVNS. Trimming cost V 2 bases and J 2 bases, with 7 bases left between them. CDR3 length equals 13 residues. CDR3 DNA sequence: TGTGCCAGCAGTGAAGCAGGTACCTACGAGCAGTACTTC. It translates to CASSEAGTYEQYF.

The chain links TRBV5-1 to TRBJ2-7, with 10 bases aligning to TRBD1. Per germline, CDR1 SGHRS and CDR2 YFSETQ. The CDR3 contains 13 residues. The junction had 4 bases not matched to a gene; V was cut back by 7 bases and J by 3 bases. CDR3 residues: CASYRDRGYEQYF. The CDR3 DNA reads TGCGCCAGCTACCGGGACAGGGGCTACGAGCAGTACTTC.

This chain uses TRBV6-5 with TRBJ2-5; TRBD1 matches at 8 bases. V lost 7 bases to trimming and J lost 6 bases; unmatched junction nucleotides: 10. The CDR3 is 14 amino acids. CDR1 and CDR2 (germline): MNHEY, SVGAGI. CDR3 in amino acids: CASTPRTGRQTQYF. The CDR3 DNA reads TGTGCCAGCACGCCGAGGACAGGGAGACAGACCCAGTACTTC.

J is TRBJ2-5 and V is TRBV5-4; TRBD2 matches 7 bases. This CDR3 has 12 residues. Per the germline V gene, CDR1 is SGHNT and CDR2 is YYREEE (reference sequence). The V gene end was trimmed by 4 bases and the J gene end by 3 bases; junction bases not matched to a gene: 0. Here the CDR3 reads CASSGGEETQYF. CDR3 sequence (DNA): TGTGCCAGCAGCGGGGGGGAAGAGACCCAGTACTTC. The whole variable domain, remainder taken from reference TRBV5-4 and TRBJ2-5, is ETGVTQSPTHLIKTRGQQVTLRCSSQSGHNTVSWYQQALGQGPQFIFQYYREEENGRGNFPPRFSGLQFPNYSSELNVNALELDDSALYLCASSGGEETQYFGPGTRLLVL.

This clone was counted only a few times. The chain recombines TRBV2 with TRBJ1-2, with a weak D call TRBD1 (6 bases). The CDR3 is 11 amino acids. V lost 6 bases to trimming and J lost 8 bases, with 10 bases between them. CDR1 is SNHLY, CDR2 FYNNEI, per germline. CDR3 sequence (DNA): TGTGCCAGCAGCCTCAGGGGCGGCTACACCTTC. Protein: CASSLRGGYTF.

The chain has TRBV3-1 (or the pseudogene TRBV3-2) and TRBJ1-1; D possibly corresponds to TRBD1 (5 bases). V was shortened by 11 bases and J by 7 bases, with 11 bases between the two germline ends. Germline values: CDR1 LGHDT, CDR2 YNNKEL (reference sequence). This CDR3 region has 10 residues. The chain's CDR3 is CASGQGEAFF. For the CDR3, the DNA is TGTGCCTCCGGGCAGGGTGAAGCTTTCTTT.

The CDR3, as DNA: TGTGCCAGCGTGTCGACAGGGTCTAGGGACGAGCAGTACTTC. It yields the protein CASVSTGSRDEQYF. J is TRBJ2-7 and V is TRBV3-1 (or the pseudogene TRBV3-2); TRBD1 aligns across 7 bases. With 8 bases clipped from V and 5 bases from J, the junction kept 12 bases outside the gene matches. This CDR3 is built from 14 residues. In germline, CDR1 is LGHDT, CDR2 YNNKEL (reference sequence).

This clone appeared once. The rearrangement joins TRBV19 to TRBJ1-1, with unresolved D. Trimming shortened V by 2 bases and J by 5 bases, and 18 bases separated the two germline ends. There are 16 residues in the CDR3. Germline V lookup: CDR1 LNHDA, CDR2 SQIVND (reference sequence). CDR3 loop: CASSIRETKEGTEAFF. The CDR3 bases are TGTGCCAGTAGTATACGGGAGACTAAGGAAGGGACTGAAGCTTTCTTT.

The chain is built from TRBV3-1 (or the pseudogene TRBV3-2) and TRBJ2-7; TRBD2 is a possible D gene (5 bases). CDR3 length: 14 residues. V was shortened by 1 base and J by 1 base, with 8 bases between the two germline ends. The germline V gene encodes CDR1 LGHDT and CDR2 YNNKEL (reference sequence). The CDR3 DNA reads TGTGCCAGCAGCCAAGTTGGCGGGTCCTACGAGCAGTACTTC. Its protein is CASSQVGGSYEQYF.

This chain connects TRBV9 to TRBJ1-1, with D possibly TRBD1 on 5 matching bases. The V and J ends lost 4 bases and 7 bases respectively, with 17 bases between them. The CDR3 is 14 amino acids. Germline values: CDR1 SGDLS, CDR2 YYNGEE. CDR3 sequence reads: CASSLQERAGEAFF. The CDR3 region has the DNA TGTGCCAGCAGCCTACAGGAAAGGGCCGGTGAAGCTTTCTTT. The full variable domain, in which reference TRBV9 and TRBJ1-1 provide the parts outside the CDR3, is DSGVTQTPKHLITATGQRVTLRCSPRSGDLSVYWYQQSLDQGLQFLIQYYNGEERAKGNILERFSAQQFPDLHSELNLSSLELGDSALYFCASSLQERAGEAFFGQGTRLTVV.

The chain joins TRBV11-2 to TRBJ2-2, with TRBD2 matching 7 bases. The germline gives CDR1 SGHAT, CDR2 FQNNGV. CDR3 size: 17 residues. V lost 2 bases and J lost 3; bases outside the gene matches: 9. The CDR3 loop is CASSLTGGATYTGELFF. CDR3 bases: TGTGCCAGCAGCTTAACGGGGGGTGCTACGTACACCGGGGAGCTGTTTTTT.

The gene calls are TRBV5-1 and TRBJ1-3, with TRBD1 identical over 7 bases. The CDR3 is 15 residues long. The V gene end was trimmed by 3 bases and the J gene end by 8 bases; junction bases not matched to a gene: 11. From germline, CDR1 is SGHRS and CDR2 YFSETQ. The CDR3 here is CASSSGTVGGDTIYF. For the CDR3, the DNA is TGCGCCAGCAGCTCCGGGACAGTAGGAGGTGACACCATATATTTT.

This chain uses TRBV9 with TRBJ2-2, with TRBD2 matching over 13 bases. J was trimmed by 3 bases and V by 4 bases; bases with no gene match: 6. This CDR3 comprises 17 residues. Germline loops: CDR1 SGDLS, CDR2 YYNGEE. The CDR3 is CASSPRTSGRDTGELFF. Written as DNA, the CDR3 is TGTGCCAGCAGCCCGAGGACTAGCGGGAGAGACACCGGGGAGCTGTTTTTT.

The rearrangement joins TRBV4-2 to TRBJ2-2, with a weak D call TRBD1 (5 bases). The CDR3 is 13 amino acids. V was trimmed by 4 bases and J by 6 bases, leaving 9 bases between them. Per germline, CDR1 LGHNA and CDR2 YNFKEQ. The CDR3 loop reads CASSPSRAGELFF. The DNA for the CDR3 is TGTGCCAGCAGCCCTTCCAGGGCCGGGGAGCTGTTTTTT.

J is TRBJ2-7 and V is TRBV6-5; D might be TRBD2 (6 bases). CDR3 length equals 14 residues. The germline V and J ends were trimmed by 5 bases and 1 base, with 12 bases remaining between them. Germline CDR1 reads MNHEY; CDR2 reads SVGAGI. As DNA, the CDR3 is TGTGCCAGCAGTAATGCGGGGATTTCCTACGAGCAGTACTTC. Its translation is CASSNAGISYEQYF.

The chain couples TRBV30 to TRBJ2-4; D is unresolved. Germline V CDR1 and CDR2: GTSNPN, SVGIG (reference sequence). CDR3 size: 13 residues. The V end was cut by 1 base, the J end by 0 bases, with 4 bases between. The CDR3 DNA reads TGTGCCTGGAGTGGTATAGCCAAAAACATTCAGTACTTC. It translates to CAWSGIAKNIQYF.

The genes are TRBV7-9 and TRBJ1-4; TRBD1 matches 8 bases. The germline V gene has CDR1 SEHNR and CDR2 FQNEAQ (reference sequence). J lost 1 base, V lost 5 bases, and 6 bases had no gene match. The CDR3 has 16 residues. For the CDR3, the DNA is TGTGCCAGCAGCATGACAGGGGAGGGAACTAATGAAAAACTGTTTTTT. The encoded protein is CASSMTGEGTNEKLFF.

CDR3 sequence: CAIREPSSGSTDTQYF. CDR3 sequence (DNA): TGTGCCATCAGGGAACCGAGTAGCGGCTCCACAGATACGCAGTATTTT. The chain links TRBV10-3 to TRBJ2-3; D possibly corresponds to TRBD2 (6 bases). Germline CDR1 ENHRY, CDR2 SYGVKD. This CDR3 has 16 amino acids. The germline V and J ends were trimmed by 6 bases and 2 bases, with 18 bases remaining between them.

The rearrangement joins TRBV7-2 to TRBJ2-7, with a tentative D call TRBD2 (6 bases). CDR3 length: 15 amino acids. Trimming cost V 4 bases and J 0 bases, with 13 bases left between them. The germline gives CDR1 SGHTA, CDR2 FQGNSA. The CDR3 protein is CASSSRAGFSYEQYF. The CDR3 coding sequence is TGTGCCAGCAGCTCGAGGGCGGGGTTCTCCTACGAGCAGTACTTC.

This chain connects TRBV7-9 to TRBJ1-4, with 9 bases identical to TRBD1. This CDR3 region has 15 residues. Germline trimming cut 5 bases from V and 5 bases from J; bases unmatched to any gene: 6. Germline V gene data show CDR1 as SEHNR and CDR2 as FQNEAQ (reference sequence). CDR3 amino acids: CASSKAGTGNEKLFF. The CDR3 bases are TGTGCCAGCAGCAAAGCCGGGACAGGGAATGAAAAACTGTTTTTT.

The rearrangement joins TRBV19 to TRBJ2-3, with 16 bases lining up with TRBD2. After removal of 2 bases from V and 2 bases from J, the junction contained 10 bases not matched to a gene. Germline V gene lookup returns CDR1 LNHDA and CDR2 SQIVND (reference sequence). CDR3 length equals 20 residues. CDR3 in DNA: TGTGCCAGTAGTATAAATAGGGGACTAGCGGGGGGGCAATTCACAGATACGCAGTATTTT. Translated: CASSINRGLAGGQFTDTQYF.